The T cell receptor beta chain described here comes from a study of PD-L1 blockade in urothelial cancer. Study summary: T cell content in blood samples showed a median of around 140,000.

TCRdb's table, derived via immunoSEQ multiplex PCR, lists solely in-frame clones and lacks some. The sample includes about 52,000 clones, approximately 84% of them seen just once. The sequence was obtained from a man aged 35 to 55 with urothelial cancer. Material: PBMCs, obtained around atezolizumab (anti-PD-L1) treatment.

This CDR3 is CASSLGQGSMNTEAFF. The CDR3, as DNA: TGTGCCAGCAGCTTAGGACAGGGGTCCATGAACACTGAAGCTTTCTTT. The chain joins TRBV5-6 to TRBJ1-1, with 9 nucleotides matching TRBD1. V dropped 2 bases and J dropped 0; count of bases not matched to a gene: 5. CDR3 length: 16 amino acids. CDR1 and CDR2 from the germline V gene are SGHDT and YYEEEE.